The T cell receptor beta chain under discussion was sequenced for a study of tumor and adjacent non-tumor tissue in lung cancer. TCRbeta libraries were built with three rounds of nested PCR, modified from ARM-PCR. TCRdb independently ran MiXCR on the multiplex PCR reads; one entry per CDR3 protein. Of about 110,000 distinct CDR3 sequences listed, about 75% are singletons. No cell sorting was done before RNA was extracted from the tissue. The CDR3 totals 13 residues. V trimming: 5 bases; J trimming: 11 bases; junction bases outside the gene matches: 9. Germline V gene sequence: CDR1 MNHNY, CDR2 SVGAGI (reference sequence).

Sequencing was done on a sample of lung tumor tissue. This TCR was sampled from a woman aged 60-75 years with non-small cell lung cancer. The chain uses TRBV6-6 and TRBJ1-2; 9 nucleotides line up with TRBD1. The CDR3 loop reads CASSDRGGPGYTF. Here the CDR3 DNA reads TGTGCCAGCAGTGACAGGGGGGGGCCTGGTTACACCTTC.